One and the same sample provided the 21 T cell receptor beta chains below, sequenced in a study of T cells in Graves' hyperthyroidism and ophthalmopathy. Amplified TCR beta CDR3 regions came from RNA transcripts. With the HTBI primer set, the TCR CDR3 went through a first round of RT-PCR. TCRdb recomputed calls from the multiplex PCR reads with MiXCR, one row per CDR3 protein. The table records more than 300,000 distinct CDR3 sequences, roughly 15% of them present only once. The sample was blood. These receptors originate from a woman aged 30 to 39 with Graves' hyperthyroidism that later progressed to Graves' ophthalmopathy.

J is TRBJ1-5 and V is TRBV6-2 or TRBV6-3; a weak D match, TRBD1 (6 bases). Per germline, CDR1 MNHEY and CDR2 SVGEGT. The CDR3 totals 15 residues. The germline V and J ends were trimmed by 5 bases and 4 bases, with 15 bases remaining between them. The CDR3 loop is CASSDETGMNQPQHF. Written as DNA, the CDR3 is TGTGCCAGCAGTGACGAGACAGGAATGAATCAGCCCCAGCATTTT.

V gene TRBV2 combines with J gene TRBJ2-5; D is uncertain. The V end was cut by 7 bases, the J end by 2 bases, with 14 bases between. CDR3 length: 14 amino acids. The V gene's germline CDR1 is SNHLY and CDR2 FYNNEI. CDR3 sequence reads: CASKFQAPQETQYF. CDR3 nucleotide sequence: TGTGCCAGCAAGTTTCAAGCGCCGCAAGAGACCCAGTACTTC.

This clonotype was observed many times. The J gene is TRBJ1-1, the V gene TRBV20-1; D gene unclear. CDR1 and CDR2 (germline): DFQATT, SNEGSKA (reference sequence). This CDR3 is 12 amino acids long. V was trimmed by 0 bases and J by 7 bases, leaving 9 bases between them. In DNA, the CDR3 is TGCAGTGCTAGAGAGGCATCGGGTGAAGCTTTCTTT. Protein product: CSAREASGEAFF.

This clonotype has a handful of counts. V is TRBV5-1 and J is TRBJ1-5, with 9 bases lining up with TRBD1. CDR1 and CDR2 from the germline V gene are SGHRS and YFSETQ. V was clipped by 3 bases and J by 5 bases; unmatched bases: 6. This CDR3 is built from 15 residues. The DNA for the CDR3 is TGCGCCAGCAGCTCGGGGACAGGGTACGATCAGCCCCAGCATTTT. Translation: CASSSGTGYDQPQHF. The whole variable domain, remainder taken from reference TRBV5-1 and TRBJ1-5, is KAGVTQTPRYLIKTRGQQVTLSCSPISGHRSVSWYQQTPGQGLQFLFEYFSETQRNKGNFPGRFSGRQFSNSRSEMNVSTLELGDSALYLCASSSGTGYDQPQHFGDGTRLSIL.

This clonotype was picked up many times. The chain carries TRBV5-1 and TRBJ2-7; TRBD1 might be the D (6 bases). The ends were cut back, 2 bases at V and 2 bases at J, with 11 bases in the middle. CDR3 length: 14 amino acids. Germline values: CDR1 SGHRS, CDR2 YFSETQ. The CDR3 sequence is CASSFSSGAYEQYF. The CDR3 coding sequence is TGCGCCAGCAGCTTTTCATCAGGGGCCTACGAGCAGTACTTC.

The chain uses TRBV4-2 and TRBJ2-3, with 8 positions matching TRBD2. This CDR3 has 17 residues. J lost 6 bases, V lost 0 bases, and 11 bases had no gene match. Per germline, CDR1 LGHNA and CDR2 YNFKEQ. Written as DNA, the CDR3 is TGTGCCAGCAGCCAAGAAGCTGCCCTAGCGGGCTCGGATACGCAGTATTTT. Its protein is CASSQEAALAGSDTQYF.

At least ten counts were recorded for this clonotype. The rearrangement joins TRBV9 to TRBJ2-1, with 11 bases that match TRBD2. The V gene end was trimmed by 0 bases and the J gene end by 6 bases; junction bases not matched to a gene: 8. This CDR3 has 17 amino acids. The germline gives CDR1 SGDLS, CDR2 YYNGEE. Written as DNA, the CDR3 is TGTGCCAGCAGCGTAGATAGCGGGAGGGCCCGGGGCAATGAGCAGTTCTTC. Its protein is CASSVDSGRARGNEQFF.

This clonotype appeared many times. The chain combines TRBV30 with TRBJ1-5; D is undetermined. V lost 4 bases to trimming and J lost 4 bases, with 11 bases between them. The germline gives CDR1 GTSNPN, CDR2 SVGIG (reference sequence). This CDR3 has 13 amino acids. CDR3 bases: TGTGCCTGGAAGAGTCAAACTAATCAGCCCCAGCATTTT. Protein sequence: CAWKSQTNQPQHF.

The chain couples TRBV6-2 or TRBV6-3 to TRBJ2-2; D unclear. V was cut by 6 bases and J by 7 bases, with 6 bases left in between. The CDR3 covers 11 residues. Germline lookup yields CDR1 MNHEY and CDR2 SVGEGT. The DNA for the CDR3 is TGTGCCAGCAGCCCCCTCGGGGAGCTGTTTTTT. It yields the protein CASSPLGELFF.

This clonotype was seen repeatedly, ten times or more. V and J are TRBV27 and TRBJ2-1; the match to TRBD1 covers 7 bases. V was clipped by 5 bases and J by 15 bases; unmatched bases: 19. Germline values: CDR1 MNHEY, CDR2 SMNVEV (reference sequence). The CDR3 loop spans 15 amino acids. CDR3 loop: CASSTSGTAVGARFF. DNA for the CDR3: TGTGCCAGCAGTACGTCCGGGACAGCTGTAGGGGCGAGGTTCTTC.

In its sample, this clonotype was seen many times. The chain carries TRBV11-1 and TRBJ2-1, with D uncertain. In germline, CDR1 is SGHAT, CDR2 FQDESV (reference sequence). The CDR3 length is 14 residues. V lost 5 bases, J lost 3 bases, and 11 bases lay in between. CDR3 bases: TGTGCCAGCAGCGCCCCTGAATTCTACAATGAGCAGTTCTTC. Translated: CASSAPEFYNEQFF.

This clonotype was seen only a few times. The rearrangement joins TRBV5-6 to TRBJ1-4; 7 positions match TRBD1. This CDR3 contains 15 residues. Germline V gene sequence: CDR1 SGHDT, CDR2 YYEEEE. J lost 3 bases, V lost 0 bases, and 2 bases had no gene match. The CDR3 is CASSLVGQANEKLFF. CDR3 DNA: TGTGCCAGCAGCTTGGTTGGACAGGCTAATGAAAAACTGTTTTTT.

CDR3 sequence reads: CASSLVAGLSPLHF. Here the CDR3 DNA reads TGTGCCAGCAGCTTGGTGGCAGGGCTTTCACCCCTCCACTTT. The J gene is TRBJ1-6, the V gene TRBV5-5, with D maybe TRBD1 (5 bases). This CDR3 is 14 amino acids long. Germline V gives CDR1 SGHKS, CDR2 YYEKEE (reference sequence). V shed 0 bases and J shed 9 bases, with 10 bases lying between them.

The V gene is TRBV29-1, the J gene TRBJ2-1; 7 nucleotides match TRBD1. This CDR3 has 15 amino acids. CDR1 is SQVTM and CDR2 is ANQGSEA in the germline V gene. J lost 7 bases, V lost 3 bases, and 12 bases had no gene match. CDR3 sequence (DNA): TGCAGCGTTGACCGCCGCGACAGGGTAACAAATGAGCAGTTCTTC. Translated, it gives CSVDRRDRVTNEQFF.

V and J are TRBV9 and TRBJ1-3; a possible D gene is TRBD1 (5 bases). V lost 0 bases, J lost 3 bases, and 13 bases lay in between. The length of the CDR3 is 16 residues. Germline V lookup: CDR1 SGDLS, CDR2 YYNGEE. DNA of the CDR3: TGTGCCAGCAGCGTAGGGTCCGGGACCCGTGGAAACACCATATATTTT. It specifies CASSVGSGTRGNTIYF.

CDR3 sequence: CASTTGTSYNEQFF. The CDR3 DNA reads as TGTGCCAGCACGACAGGAACCTCCTACAATGAGCAGTTCTTC. V gene TRBV7-9 combines with J gene TRBJ2-1, with D tentatively TRBD1 (6 bases). Germline-derived CDR1 and CDR2 are SEHNR and FQNEAQ (reference sequence). The length of the CDR3 is 14 residues. V shed 7 bases and J shed 0 bases, with 10 bases lying between them.

This clonotype was seen more than once but under ten times. The chain is built from TRBV28 and TRBJ1-5; no clear D. The CDR3 covers 14 residues. The V end was cut by 6 bases, the J end by 4 bases, with 13 bases between. CDR1 MDHEN and CDR2 SYDVKM come from the germline V gene. The DNA of the CDR3 is TGTGCCAGCAGCCCCCGGGCCCATAATCAGCCCCAGCATTTT. Translating gives CASSPRAHNQPQHF.

This clonotype has at least ten counts. V and J are TRBV12-3 or TRBV12-4 and TRBJ1-5; possible D gene TRBD1, 5 bases. Trimming took 3 bases from V and 7 from J, leaving 10 bases between them. CDR3 size: 13 residues. The CDR3 DNA follows: TGTGCCAGCAGTTTGAGGGACCGGCAGCCCCAGCATTTT. Residues: CASSLRDRQPQHF.

This clonotype was recorded at least ten times. The chain has TRBV27 and TRBJ1-4; possibly TRBD1 for D (5 bases). The CDR3 totals 19 residues. CDR1 is MNHEY, CDR2 SMNVEV, per germline (reference sequence). V was pared by 1 base and J by 5 bases, with 23 bases between. CDR3 sequence (DNA): TGTGCCAGCAGTTTATATCCCCCGGCGGGAGACAGTCCAAATGAAAAACTGTTTTTT. Protein: CASSLYPPAGDSPNEKLFF.

This clonotype was recorded many times. This chain links TRBV13 with TRBJ1-1, with D unclear. The CDR3 runs 14 residues. V gave up 3 bases and J gave up 3 bases, with 11 bases separating them. Per the germline V gene, CDR1 is PRHDT and CDR2 is FYEKMQ (reference sequence). The CDR3 loop reads CASSFRWSDTEAFF. The CDR3 coding sequence is TGTGCCAGCAGCTTCAGGTGGTCCGACACTGAAGCTTTCTTT.

This clonotype was picked up a small number of times. A much larger clone lies a single base off, so this may be a read error. The genes are TRBV12-3 or TRBV12-4 and TRBJ1-1, with D perhaps matching TRBD1 (5 bases). The germline V and J ends were trimmed by 5 bases and 4 bases, with 17 bases remaining between them. The CDR3 consists of 15 residues. The CDR3 DNA is TGTGCCAGCAGTGAAGCCGGGGGTGGGGGCACTGAAGCTTTCTTT. Translation gives CASSEAGGGGTEAFF.